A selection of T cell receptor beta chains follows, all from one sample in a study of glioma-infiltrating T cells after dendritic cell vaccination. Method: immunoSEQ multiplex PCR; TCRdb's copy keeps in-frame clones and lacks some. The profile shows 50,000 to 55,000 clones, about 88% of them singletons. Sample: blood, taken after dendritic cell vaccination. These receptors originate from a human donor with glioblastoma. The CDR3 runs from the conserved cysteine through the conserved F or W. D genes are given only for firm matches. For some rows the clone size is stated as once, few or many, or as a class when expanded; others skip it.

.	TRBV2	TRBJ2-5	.	CASILEETQYF	TGTGCCAGCATACTGGAAGAGACCCAGTACTTC
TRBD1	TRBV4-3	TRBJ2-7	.	CASSQDPGQGPYEQYF	TGCGCCAGCAGCCAAGACCCGGGACAGGGACCCTACGAGCAGTACTTC
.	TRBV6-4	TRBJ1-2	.	CASSDPGDGYTF	TGTGCCAGCAGTGACCCGGGGGACGGCTACACCTTC
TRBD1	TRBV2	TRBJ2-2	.	CASRDNRGRSTGELFF	TGTGCCAGCAGAGACAACAGGGGGCGCAGCACCGGGGAGCTGTTTTTT
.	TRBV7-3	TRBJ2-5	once	CASSQLGASGETQYF	TGTGCCAGCAGCCAACTGGGGGCAAGTGGAGAGACCCAGTACTTC
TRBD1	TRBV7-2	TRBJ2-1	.	CASSLGTAAYNEQFF	TGTGCCAGCAGCTTGGGGACAGCCGCTTACAATGAGCAGTTCTTC
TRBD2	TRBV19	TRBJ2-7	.	CASSIGTSGNYEQYF	TGTGCCAGTAGTATAGGGACTAGCGGGAACTACGAGCAGTACTTC
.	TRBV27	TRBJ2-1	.	CASRAGQSSYNEQFF	TGTGCCAGCAGAGCCGGACAGAGCTCCTACAATGAGCAGTTCTTC
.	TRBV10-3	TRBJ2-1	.	CASGALGEQFF	TGTGCCAGCGGGGCGCTCGGGGAGCAGTTCTTC
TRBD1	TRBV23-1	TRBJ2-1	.	CASSWDRVSYNEQFF	TGCGCCAGCAGTTGGGACAGGGTATCCTACAATGAGCAGTTCTTC
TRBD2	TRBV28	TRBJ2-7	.	CASSLWGREAYEQYF	TGTGCCAGCAGTTTATGGGGTCGGGAGGCGTACGAGCAGTACTTC
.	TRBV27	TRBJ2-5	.	CASSFGWASQETQYF	TGTGCCAGCAGTTTTGGGTGGGCCTCGCAAGAGACCCAGTACTTC
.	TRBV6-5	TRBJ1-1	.	CASSHLSTEAFF	TGTGCCAGCAGTCATCTTAGCACTGAAGCTTTCTTT
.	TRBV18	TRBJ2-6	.	CASYDAAGANVLTF	TGTGCCAGCTACGACGCGGCTGGGGCCAACGTCCTGACTTTC
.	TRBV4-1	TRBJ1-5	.	CASSQDIGDNQPQHF	TGCGCCAGCAGCCAAGATATAGGGGACAATCAGCCCCAGCATTTT
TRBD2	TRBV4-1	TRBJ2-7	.	CASSSRRKREVGYEQYF	TGCGCCAGCAGCTCCCGTAGAAAGCGGGAGGTGGGGTACGAGCAGTACTTC
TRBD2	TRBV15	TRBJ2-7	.	CATSRLPRGTSGEYEQYF	TGTGCCACCAGCAGACTGCCCCGGGGGACTAGCGGGGAGTACGAGCAGTACTTC
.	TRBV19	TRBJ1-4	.	CASSTSGEKLFF	TGTGCCAGTAGTACCTCAGGGGAAAAACTGTTTTTT
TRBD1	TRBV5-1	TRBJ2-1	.	CASNQGALNNEQFF	TGCGCCAGCAACCAGGGGGCTCTCAACAATGAGCAGTTCTTC
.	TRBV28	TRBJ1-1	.	CASHRPPEAFF	TGTGCCAGCCACAGACCTCCTGAAGCTTTCTTT
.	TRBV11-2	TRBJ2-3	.	CASSLTGADTQYF	TGTGCCAGCAGCCTAACCGGTGCAGATACGCAGTATTTT
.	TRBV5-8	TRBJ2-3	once	CASLPGGTDTQYF	TGTGCCAGCCTTCCGGGGGGCACAGATACGCAGTATTTT
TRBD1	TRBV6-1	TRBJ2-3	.	CASSDLPGQGTDTQYF	TGTGCCAGCAGTGACCTACCGGGACAGGGTACAGATACGCAGTATTTT
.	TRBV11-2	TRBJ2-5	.	CASSLEGVLGKTQYF	TGTGCCAGCAGCTTAGAGGGTGTTTTGGGCAAGACCCAGTACTTC
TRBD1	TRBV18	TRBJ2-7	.	CASSPRTGRDEQYF	TGTGCCAGCTCACCACGGACAGGGCGTGACGAGCAGTACTTC
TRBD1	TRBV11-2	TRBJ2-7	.	CASSFSRDRGHEQYF	TGTGCCAGCAGCTTTTCTCGGGACAGGGGCCACGAGCAGTACTTC
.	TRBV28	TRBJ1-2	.	CASSRGGVGGYTF	TGTGCCAGCAGTAGGGGTGGGGTCGGGGGCTACACCTTC
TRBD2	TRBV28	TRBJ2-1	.	CASRLRVSGRQYNEQFF	TGTGCCAGCAGGCTTAGAGTTAGCGGGAGGCAATACAATGAGCAGTTCTTC
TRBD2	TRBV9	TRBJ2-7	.	CASSVGTSGSWDEQYF	TGTGCCAGCAGCGTAGGTACTAGCGGGAGCTGGGACGAGCAGTACTTC
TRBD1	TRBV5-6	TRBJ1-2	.	CASTRGTGVGYGYTF	TGTGCCAGCACCCGCGGGACAGGGGTTGGCTATGGCTACACCTTC
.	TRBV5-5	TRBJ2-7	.	CASNEGALLSYEQYF	TGTGCCAGCAACGAAGGGGCGCTCCTCTCCTACGAGCAGTACTTC
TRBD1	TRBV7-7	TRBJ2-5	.	CASSRTGILQETQYF	TGTGCTAGCAGTCGGACAGGTATACTACAAGAGACCCAGTACTTC
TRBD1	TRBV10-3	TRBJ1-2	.	CAIRRESGTGIGYTF	TGTGCCATCAGGAGAGAGTCCGGGACAGGGATCGGCTACACCTTC
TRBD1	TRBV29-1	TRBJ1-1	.	CSVPGGTGYTEAFF	TGCAGCGTCCCAGGTGGGACAGGGTACACTGAAGCTTTCTTT
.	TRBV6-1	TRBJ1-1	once	CASRQHENTEAFF	TGTGCCTCGAGACAGCATGAGAACACTGAAGCTTTCTTT
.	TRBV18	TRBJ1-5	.	CASSLDRPHQPQHF	TGTGCCAGCTCGTTAGACAGGCCCCACCAGCCCCAGCATTTT
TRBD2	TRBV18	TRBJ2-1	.	CASSPGLAGESEQFF	TGTGCCAGCTCACCCGGACTAGCGGGAGAAAGTGAGCAGTTCTTC
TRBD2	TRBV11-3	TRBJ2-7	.	CASSLGTRGQGEQYF	TGTGCCAGCAGCTTGGGGACTAGAGGACAAGGCGAGCAGTACTTC
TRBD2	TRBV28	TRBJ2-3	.	CASRRGGLARTDTQYF	TGTGCCAGCAGACGGGGGGGACTAGCGCGCACAGATACGCAGTATTTT
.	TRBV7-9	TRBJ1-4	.	CASSLGLGRVSSTNEKLFF	TGTGCCAGCAGCTTAGGTCTAGGCAGAGTGTCATCAACTAATGAAAAACTGTTTTTT
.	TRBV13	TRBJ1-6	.	CASSPTTANNSPLHF	TGTGCCAGCAGCCCTACGACAGCGAATAATTCACCCCTCCACTTT
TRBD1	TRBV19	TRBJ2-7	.	CASSTGTGRNEQYF	TGTGCCAGTAGCACCGGGACAGGGAGGAACGAGCAGTACTTC
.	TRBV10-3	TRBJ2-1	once	CATTSNTGGNEQFF	TGCGCCACTACCTCCAATACCGGGGGCAATGAGCAGTTCTTC
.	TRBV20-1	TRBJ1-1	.	CSALRGTEAFF	TGCAGTGCTTTACGGGGAACTGAAGCTTTCTTT
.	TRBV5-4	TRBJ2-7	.	CASSLGRGSYEQYF	TGTGCCAGCAGCTTAGGGCGGGGATCCTACGAGCAGTACTTC
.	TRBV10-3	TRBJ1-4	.	CAIAGTLNEKLFF	TGTGCCATCGCCGGGACACTTAATGAAAAACTGTTTTTT
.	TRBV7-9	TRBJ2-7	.	CASSFSVTSYEQYF	TGTGCCAGCAGTTTCTCGGTCACCTCCTACGAGCAGTACTTC
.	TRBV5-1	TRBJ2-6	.	CASSPIGGTGANVLTF	TGCGCCAGCAGCCCCATAGGGGGAACTGGGGCCAACGTCCTGACTTTC
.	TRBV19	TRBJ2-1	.	CASSIGPREGQFF	TGTGCCAGTAGTATAGGACCGCGTGAGGGGCAGTTCTTC
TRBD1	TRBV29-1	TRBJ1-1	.	CSVQGVLGNTEAFF	TGCAGCGTTCAGGGGGTCCTGGGGAACACTGAAGCTTTCTTT
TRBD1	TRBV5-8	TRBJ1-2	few	CASSSQQGTRGYTF	TGTGCCAGCAGCTCGCAACAGGGGACCCGAGGCTACACCTTC
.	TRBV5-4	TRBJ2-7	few	CASSPAPTYEQYF	TGTGCCAGCAGCCCGGCCCCGACATACGAGCAGTACTTC
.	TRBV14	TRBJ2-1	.	CASSQGSWEAYNEQFF	TGTGCCAGCAGCCAAGGTTCGTGGGAGGCCTACAATGAGCAGTTCTTC
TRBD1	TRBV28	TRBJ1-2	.	CASRTEGQSPYGYTF	TGTGCCAGCAGGACCGAGGGACAGAGCCCCTATGGCTACACCTTC
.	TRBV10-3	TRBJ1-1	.	CAISVEGPNTEAFF	TGTGCCATCAGTGTGGAGGGGCCGAACACTGAAGCTTTCTTT